Listed here is a single T cell receptor beta chain. The CDR3 is 14 residues long. The germline V gene encodes CDR1 SGDLS and CDR2 YYNGEE. This record belongs to a study of CXCR3-negative and CXCR3-positive naive CD8 T cells. At the level of the study: Sequencing gave about 150 million TRB reads overall, about 1.5 +/- 0.3 million per library.

UMI-labeled 5' RACE TRB cDNA libraries were prepared from the cells. With the 5' RACE reads reprocessed, TCRdb shows one record per CDR3 protein and no DNA. This table holds 45,000 to 75,000 distinct CDR3 sequences. Under 350,000 cells per CD8+ T cell subset were flow-sorted in triplicate. CD45RO-CCR7+CD27+CD95- expression identified naive CD8+ T cells. The chain couples TRBV9 to TRBJ2-7; there is no DNA to check the TCRdb D call of TRBD2. The TCR originated in a human donor in good health. Some clones in this sample may be carry-over from other donors' samples. Sequenced sample: naive CXCR3- CD8+ T cells from blood. Subset described: CD45RO-CCR7+CD27+CD95- naive CD8+ T cells lacking CXCR3 (TNR3-). CDR3 sequence reads: CASSPAGGFYEQYF.